This T cell receptor (beta chain) was identified during a study of T cells in Graves' hyperthyroidism and ophthalmopathy. Study-level background: Peripheral blood was drawn at first diagnosis, prior to all treatment.

TCR beta CDR3 region amplification was performed from RNA transcripts. TCR CDR3 regions were first amplified by RT-PCR with HTBI primers. TCRdb re-derived calls from the multiplex PCR reads in MiXCR, one entry per CDR3 protein. The table lists around 250,000 distinct CDR3 sequences, roughly 15% of them singletons. There are many counts of this clonotype. V lost 1 base to trimming and J lost 1 base, with 11 bases between them. CDR3 size: 16 residues. CDR1 and CDR2 from the germline V gene are MGHDK and SYGVNS. Sequencing was performed on blood. This receptor was obtained from a middle-aged woman with Graves' hyperthyroidism that later progressed to Graves' ophthalmopathy. This chain joins TRBV25-1 and TRBJ2-1; D might be TRBD2 (6 bases). The CDR3 region is CASSESGGGSYNEQFF. The CDR3, as DNA: TGTGCCAGCAGTGAATCCGGGGGAGGTTCCTACAATGAGCAGTTCTTC. Using reference TRBV25-1 and TRBJ2-1 for the parts outside the CDR3, the full variable domain is EADIYQTPRYLVIGTGKKITLECSQTMGHDKMYWYQQDPGMELHLIHYSYGVNSTEKGDLSSESTVSRIRTEHFPLTLESARPSHTSQYLCASSESGGGSYNEQFFGPGTRLTVL.